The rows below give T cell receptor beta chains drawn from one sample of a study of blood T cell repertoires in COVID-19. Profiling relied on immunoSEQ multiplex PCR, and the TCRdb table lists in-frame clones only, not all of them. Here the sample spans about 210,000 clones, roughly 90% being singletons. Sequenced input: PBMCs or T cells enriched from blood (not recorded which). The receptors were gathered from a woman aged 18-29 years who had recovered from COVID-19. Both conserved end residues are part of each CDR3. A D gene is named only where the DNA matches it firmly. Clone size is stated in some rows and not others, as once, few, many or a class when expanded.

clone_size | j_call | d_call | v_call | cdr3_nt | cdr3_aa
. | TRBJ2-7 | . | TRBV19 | TGTGCCAGTAGCCCGGGGGATCCCTACTACGAGCAGTACTTC | CASSPGDPYYEQYF
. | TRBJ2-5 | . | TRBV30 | TGTGCCTGGAGTGTACCCGGCGGGGCGGAGACCCAGTACTTC | CAWSVPGGAETQYF
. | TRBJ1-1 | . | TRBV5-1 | TGCGCCAGCACCATAGCGGGACGGAACACTGAAGCTTTCTTT | CASTIAGRNTEAFF
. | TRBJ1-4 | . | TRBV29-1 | TGCAGCGTTTCCAGAAATGAAAAACTGTTTTTT | CSVSRNEKLFF
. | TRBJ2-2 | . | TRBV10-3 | TGTGCCATCAGGGGACAAGTGCGGAACACCGGGGAGCTGTTTTTT | CAIRGQVRNTGELFF
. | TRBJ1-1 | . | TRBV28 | TGTGCCACAGGGAATGAAGCTTTCTTT | CATGNEAFF
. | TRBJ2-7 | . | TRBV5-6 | TGTGCCAGCAGCTTCTCGTACGACAAGGCTAAGTACGAGCAGTACTTC | CASSFSYDKAKYEQYF
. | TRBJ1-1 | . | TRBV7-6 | TGTGCCAGCAGCACGTCCAGGGTTACTGAAGCTTTCTTT | CASSTSRVTEAFF
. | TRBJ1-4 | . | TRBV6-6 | TGTGCCAGCAGTTATGCCACTACACATGAAAAACTGTTTTTT | CASSYATTHEKLFF
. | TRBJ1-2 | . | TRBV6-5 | TGTGCCAGCAGTTACGACGGGCAGGGCGGCTACACCTTC | CASSYDGQGGYTF
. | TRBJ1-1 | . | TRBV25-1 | TGTGCCAGCAGTCCAGGGATGAACACTGAAGCTTTCTTT | CASSPGMNTEAFF
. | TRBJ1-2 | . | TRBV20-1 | TGCAGTGCTTCCCGAGGTAGTGGCTACACCTTC | CSASRGSGYTF
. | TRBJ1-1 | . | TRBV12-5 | TGTGCTAGTGGTTTGACAGGGATGGAAGCTTTCTTT | CASGLTGMEAFF
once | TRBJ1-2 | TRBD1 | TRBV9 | TGTGCCAGCAGCGTAGCCGACAGGGAATACTATGGCTACACCTTC | CASSVADREYYGYTF
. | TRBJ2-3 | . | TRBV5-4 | TGTGCCAGCAGCTTGGCAGGGGGCACAGATACGCAGTATTTT | CASSLAGGTDTQYF
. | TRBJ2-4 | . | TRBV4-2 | TGTGCCAGCAGCCAAGAGATGTCAGGGAACATTCAGTACTTC | CASSQEMSGNIQYF
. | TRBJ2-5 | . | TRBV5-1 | TGCGCCAGCAGCGCCACCGGACATAACCCACAAGAGACCCAGTACTTC | CASSATGHNPQETQYF
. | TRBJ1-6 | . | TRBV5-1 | TGCGCCAGCAGCTTCCAGGGGCAAAATTCACCCCTCCACTTT | CASSFQGQNSPLHF
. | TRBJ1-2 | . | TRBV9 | TGTGCCAGCAGCGGCGGGGGCAAAGGCTATGGCTACACCTTC | CASSGGGKGYGYTF
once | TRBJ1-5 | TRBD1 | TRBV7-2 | TGTGCCAGCAGCTTAGAGACAGGGGGCAATCAGCCCCAGCATTTT | CASSLETGGNQPQHF
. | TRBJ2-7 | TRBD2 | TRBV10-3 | TGTGCCATCAGTGATACTAGCGGTAGCTACGAGCAGTACTTC | CAISDTSGSYEQYF
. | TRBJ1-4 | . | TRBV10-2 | TGCGCCAGCAGTCCTGGGCTGGGGGGAACTAATGAAAAACTGTTTTTT | CASSPGLGGTNEKLFF
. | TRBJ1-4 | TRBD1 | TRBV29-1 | TGCAGCGTTGGCCAGGGGGTAGAGGAAAAACTGTTTTTT | CSVGQGVEEKLFF
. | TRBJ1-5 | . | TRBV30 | TGTGCCTGGAGTATAACAGCCGGCAATCAGCCCCAGCATTTT | CAWSITAGNQPQHF
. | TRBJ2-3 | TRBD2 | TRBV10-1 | TGCGCCAGCAGTGAGTCCGGGACTAGCTCATCCACGCAGTATTTT | CASSESGTSSSTQYF
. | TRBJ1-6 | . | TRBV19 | TGTGCCAGTAGCCCCCGACACGATAATTCACCCCTCCACTTT | CASSPRHDNSPLHF
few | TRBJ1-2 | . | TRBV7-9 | TGTGCCAGCAGCCCCGGAGGTCTTAACTATGGCTACACCTTC | CASSPGGLNYGYTF
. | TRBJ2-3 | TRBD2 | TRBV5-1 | TGCGCCAGCAGCTTGGCGGGGGGGCCGACAGATACGCAGTATTTT | CASSLAGGPTDTQYF
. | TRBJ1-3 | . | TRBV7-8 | TGTGCCAGCAGCCACCATTTCGCAGGGCAAGTCGGAAACACCATATATTTT | CASSHHFAGQVGNTIYF
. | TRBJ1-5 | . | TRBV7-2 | TGTGCCAGCAGCTTAGTGGTGGGCATGGATCAGCCCCAGCATTTT | CASSLVVGMDQPQHF
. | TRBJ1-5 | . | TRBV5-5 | TGTGCCAGCAGCTTGGATGCCAGTAATCAGCCCCAGCATTTT | CASSLDASNQPQHF
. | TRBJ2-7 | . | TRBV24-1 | TGTGCCACCAGTGATTTGGAGGATGGCGAGCAGTACTTC | CATSDLEDGEQYF
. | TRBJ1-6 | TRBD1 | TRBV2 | TGTGCCAGCACCCGGGACAGGGGGTCACCCCTCCACTTT | CASTRDRGSPLHF
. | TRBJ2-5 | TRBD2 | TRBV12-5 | TGTGCTAGTGGTTTGGGTAGCGGGGGGGCCGAGGAGACCCAGTACTTC | CASGLGSGGAEETQYF
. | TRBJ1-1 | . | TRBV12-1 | TGTGCCAGCAGCTTTGGCTTCCGGGACAGGGCCCTGGTGGTTAAAGCTTTCTTT | CASSFGFRDRALVVKAFF
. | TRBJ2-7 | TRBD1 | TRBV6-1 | TGTGCCAGCAGTGAGACAGGGTTCTACGAGCAGTACTTC | CASSETGFYEQYF
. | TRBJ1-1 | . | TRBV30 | TGTGCCTGGAGCAGGGAGAACACTGAAGCTTTCTTT | CAWSRENTEAFF
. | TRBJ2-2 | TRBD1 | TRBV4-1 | TGCGCCAGCAGCTCAAATCAACCGGGACAGATGAACACCGGGGAGCTGTTTTTT | CASSSNQPGQMNTGELFF
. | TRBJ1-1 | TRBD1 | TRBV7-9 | TGTGCCAGCAGCTTAGAGGGGGCTGGGTTCACTGAAGCTTTCTTT | CASSLEGAGFTEAFF
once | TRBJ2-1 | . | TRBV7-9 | TGTGCCAGCAGCTCCGGGGTTCTCAATGAGCAGTTCTTC | CASSSGVLNEQFF
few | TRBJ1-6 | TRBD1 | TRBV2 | TGTGCCAGCTTGGGACAGGGGGTTGGCTCACCCCTCCACTTT | CASLGQGVGSPLHF
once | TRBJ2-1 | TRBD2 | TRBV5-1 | TGCGCCAGCAAACGACTAGCGGGGGGTCCATACAATGAGCAGTTCTTC | CASKRLAGGPYNEQFF
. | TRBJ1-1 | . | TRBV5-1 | TGCGCCAGCAGCACAAACAGGGACGGCGTAGGCACTGAAGCTTTCTTT | CASSTNRDGVGTEAFF
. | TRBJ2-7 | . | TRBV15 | TGTGCCACCAGCAGAGATGCGGCCTACGAGCAGTACTTC | CATSRDAAYEQYF
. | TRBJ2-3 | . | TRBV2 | TGTGCCAGCAGCCGAGGCCGTACGCAGTATTTT | CASSRGRTQYF
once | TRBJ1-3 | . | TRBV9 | TGTGCCAGCAGCGGGGCGATCTCTGGAAACACCATATATTTT | CASSGAISGNTIYF
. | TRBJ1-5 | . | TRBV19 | TGTGCCAGTAGTATGTCCAGGGTACGGCAGCCCCAGCATTTT | CASSMSRVRQPQHF
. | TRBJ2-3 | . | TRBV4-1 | TGCGCCAGCAGCCAAGTGGTGGCTACAGATACGCAGTATTTT | CASSQVVATDTQYF
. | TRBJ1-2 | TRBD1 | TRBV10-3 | TGTGCCATCATGGACAGGGATAACTATGGCTACACCTTC | CAIMDRDNYGYTF
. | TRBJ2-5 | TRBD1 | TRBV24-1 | TGTGCCACCAGTGATTTGGATTCAGGGGGCGTCGAGACCCAGTACTTC | CATSDLDSGGVETQYF
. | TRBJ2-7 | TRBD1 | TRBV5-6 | TGTGCCAGCAGCTTGCGGACAGGGAGAGGGCAGTACTTC | CASSLRTGRGQYF
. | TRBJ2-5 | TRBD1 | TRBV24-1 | TGTGCCACCAGTGAATCAGGGGGCTCTGAGACCCAGTACTTC | CATSESGGSETQYF
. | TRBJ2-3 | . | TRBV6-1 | TGTGCCAGCAGTGAAGCCCCAGGGCGCCCAAGCTTCGATACGCAGTATTTT | CASSEAPGRPSFDTQYF